These 14 T cell receptor beta chains originate from one sample sequenced in a study of cytotoxic CD8 clonotypes in ibrutinib-treated CLL. TCRdb's copy holds only in-frame clones and misses some; the assay was immunoSEQ multiplex PCR. Among about 35,000 clones, 70% to 75% were seen once, and the ten largest hold roughly a sixth. Sample: PBMCs, taken at disease progression, from a patient treated with ibrutinib. These receptor sequences come from a human donor with chronic lymphocytic leukemia.

This clone was seen a few times. The J gene is TRBJ1-6, the V gene TRBV5-5; D gene unclear. Germline CDR1 reads SGHKS; CDR2 reads YYEKEE (reference sequence). Trimming shortened V by 2 bases and J by 10 bases, and 10 bases separated the two germline ends. CDR3 length: 13 amino acids. CDR3 in DNA: TGTGCCAGCAGCTTAGATCCAAAATCACCCCTCCACTTT. Its translation: CASSLDPKSPLHF.

This chain connects TRBV5-1 to TRBJ2-5; 7 bases map to TRBD2. The CDR3 runs 14 residues. Germline lookup yields CDR1 SGHRS and CDR2 YFSETQ. The junction had 8 bases not matched to a gene; V was cut back by 5 bases and J by 4 bases. The CDR3 loop is CASRAGTTPETQYF. CDR3 bases: TGCGCCAGCAGGGCCGGGACTACTCCAGAGACCCAGTACTTC.

This chain connects TRBV5-1 to TRBJ2-5, with D unclear. Germline CDR1 and CDR2: SGHRS and YFSETQ. The V and J ends lost 0 bases and 2 bases respectively, with 8 bases between them. CDR3 size: 14 residues. The CDR3 bases are TGCGCCAGCAGCTTGGGCGGCACTCAAGAGACCCAGTACTTC. This sequence encodes CASSLGGTQETQYF.

The chain couples TRBV2 to TRBJ2-3; 9 nucleotides line up with TRBD2. CDR1 SNHLY and CDR2 FYNNEI come from the germline V gene. Trimming took 7 bases from V and 0 from J; bases not matched to a gene: 11. The CDR3 extends over 17 amino acids. The CDR3 DNA reads as TGTGCCAGCACCACTCAGCGGGGGGTTACTAGCACAGATACGCAGTATTTT. Translating it yields CASTTQRGVTSTDTQYF.

The CDR3 bases are TGTGCCAGCAGCTTGGGGGGGTATAGCAATCAGCCCCAGCATTTT. This gives the protein CASSLGGYSNQPQHF. V gene TRBV5-6 combines with J gene TRBJ1-5; D may be TRBD1 (5 bases). V lost 0 bases and J 0 bases, leaving 7 bases between the germline ends. Germline V gene data show CDR1 as SGHDT and CDR2 as YYEEEE. This CDR3 has 15 residues.

Concerning this clone: The sample contains more than one DNA sequence encoding this CDR3. This chain uses TRBV5-4 with TRBJ1-1, with D perhaps TRBD1 (5 bases). This CDR3 is 14 amino acids long. Trimming removed 0 bases at V and 8 bases at J, with 14 bases between. Germline V gene lookup returns CDR1 SGHNT and CDR2 YYREEE (reference sequence). CDR3 coding DNA: TGTGCCAGCAGCTTGGCCGCCGGGACGAAAGAAGCTTTCTTT. Protein sequence: CASSLAAGTKEAFF.

Concerning this clone: The sample holds other DNA sequences that translate to the same CDR3. This chain uses TRBV9 with TRBJ2-1, with 15 bases lining up with TRBD2. CDR1 and CDR2 from the germline V gene are SGDLS and YYNGEE. The CDR3 totals 19 residues. The V gene end was trimmed by 3 bases and the J gene end by 0 bases; junction bases not matched to a gene: 7. The chain's CDR3 is CASSEGLAGGYSSYNEQFF. CDR3 coding DNA: TGTGCCAGCAGCGAGGGACTAGCGGGGGGCTACAGCTCCTACAATGAGCAGTTCTTC.

This chain connects TRBV5-1 to TRBJ2-1, with TRBD2 matching 8 bases. The CDR3 consists of 13 residues. The V segment lost 4 bases and the J segment 7 bases; nucleotides outside the gene matches: 4. Germline assignment: CDR1 SGHRS and CDR2 YFSETQ. CDR3 coding DNA: TGCGCCAGCAGCATAGGGACTAGGAATGAGCAGTTCTTC. It yields the protein CASSIGTRNEQFF.

This clone was detected only once. The chain is built from TRBV6-5 and TRBJ2-2, with D perhaps matching TRBD2 (5 bases). With 0 bases removed from V and 7 bases from J, the gap between germline ends came to 15 bases. Germline lookup yields CDR1 MNHEY and CDR2 SVGAGI. This CDR3 is 16 amino acids long. The CDR3 loop reads CASSYSPFPGFGELFF. The CDR3 DNA is TGTGCCAGCAGTTACTCGCCTTTCCCGGGGTTCGGGGAGCTGTTTTTT.

This chain links TRBV6-1 with TRBJ2-2; D is unresolved. With 5 bases removed from V and 5 bases from J, the gap between germline ends came to 12 bases. Germline lookup yields CDR1 MNHNS and CDR2 SASEGT. The CDR3 totals 14 residues. The CDR3 sequence is CASSYAGETGELFF. The CDR3 DNA is TGTGCCAGCAGTTATGCTGGGGAAACCGGGGAGCTGTTTTTT.

Concerning this clone itself: This could be a read error, since a much larger clone is one nucleotide away. Other DNA sequences within the sample encode an identical CDR3. This chain connects TRBV2 to TRBJ2-1; D is ambiguous. The CDR3 loop spans 13 amino acids. V was cut by 4 bases and J by 9 bases, with 13 bases left in between. Germline loops: CDR1 SNHLY, CDR2 FYNNEI. CDR3 region: CASSGVGLVEQFF. In nucleotides, the CDR3 is TGTGCCAGCAGTGGGGTGGGTCTGGTTGAGCAGTTCTTC.

The chain employs TRBV19 and TRBJ2-7; the match to TRBD1 covers 7 bases. The length of the CDR3 is 15 residues. After removal of 1 base from V and 1 base from J, the junction contained 4 bases not matched to a gene. Looked up from germline, CDR1 is LNHDA and CDR2 is SQIVND (reference sequence). The CDR3 protein is CASSIGQGVSYEQYF. CDR3 coding DNA: TGTGCCAGTAGTATAGGCCAGGGGGTGTCCTACGAGCAGTACTTC.

The chain uses TRBV6-1 and TRBJ2-5, with D perhaps matching TRBD2 (5 bases). The CDR3 consists of 15 residues. The germline V gene encodes CDR1 MNHNS and CDR2 SASEGT. V was cut by 6 bases and J by 5 bases, with 19 bases left in between. CDR3 nucleotide sequence: TGTGCCAGCAGAAAAAATAGTCGGGGAAGGGAGACCCAGTACTTC. Translation: CASRKNSRGRETQYF.

The count of this clone is one. This chain links TRBV4-1 with TRBJ2-2, with D unclear. V was pared by 1 base and J by 6 bases, with 6 bases between. Germline CDR1 is MGHRA and CDR2 is YSYEKL. The CDR3 is made up of 13 amino acids. The CDR3 DNA reads TGCGCCAGCAGCCAAGGACCTCCCGGGGAGCTGTTTTTT. This codes for CASSQGPPGELFF.